One and the same sample provided the 19 T cell receptor beta chains below, sequenced in a study of T cell responses to AZD1222 COVID-19 vaccine. TCRdb's table, derived via immunoSEQ multiplex PCR, lists solely in-frame clones and lacks some. Of approximately 90,000 clones listed, approximately 89% were seen once; the top ten hold 15% to 20%. Source: peripheral blood, taken on day 0 of AZD1222 vaccination. All receptors come from an adult in good health.

This clone was seen more than once but under ten times. The chain couples TRBV21-1 to TRBJ1-2; the table names TRBD1, a call not compared with the DNA. TRBV21-1 is reported as a pseudogene. The CDR3 is 12 residues long. The CDR3 reads CASSTGTDGYTF. The CDR3 nucleotides are TGTGCCAGCAGCACTGGGACAGATGGCTACACCTTC.

A note on this clone: This CDR3 is also generated by other DNA sequences in the sample. The chain is built from TRBV6-2 or TRBV6-3 and TRBJ1-5; D is unclear. Germline V gene data show CDR1 as MNHEY and CDR2 as SVGEGT. This CDR3 has 14 residues. Trimming cost V 1 base and J 4 bases, with 8 bases left between them. The CDR3 DNA follows: TGTGCCAGCAGTTACTTGGGCAGTAATCAGCCCCAGCATTTT. Translation gives CASSYLGSNQPQHF.

The rearrangement joins TRBV7-9 to TRBJ2-4, with TRBD2 matching 12 bases. The CDR3 length is 18 residues. Germline trimming cut 5 bases from V and 0 bases from J; bases unmatched to any gene: 8. Germline CDR1 SEHNR, CDR2 FQNEAQ (reference sequence). As DNA, the CDR3 is TGTGCCAGCAGCCGAGCGCTAGCGGGAGGGGCAGCCAAAAACATTCAGTACTTC. It encodes CASSRALAGGAAKNIQYF.

The genes are TRBV19 and TRBJ1-5, with a weak D call TRBD1 (5 bases). V was shortened by 6 bases and J by 8 bases, with 11 bases between the two germline ends. The CDR3 consists of 12 residues. Germline CDR1 reads LNHDA; CDR2 reads SQIVND (reference sequence). The CDR3 DNA sequence: TGTGCCAGTAGCGACGGGGGAGAGCCCCAGCATTTT. It is translated as CASSDGGEPQHF.

The chain links TRBV30 to TRBJ2-3, with TRBD1 matching over 11 bases. V was clipped by 3 bases and J by 3 bases; unmatched bases: 5. The CDR3 loop spans 15 amino acids. CDR1 is GTSNPN, CDR2 SVGIG, per germline (reference sequence). The CDR3 sequence: CAWRRDRGATDTQYF. CDR3 DNA sequence: TGTGCCTGGAGGAGGGACAGGGGGGCGACAGATACGCAGTATTTT.

The genes are TRBV19 and TRBJ2-7, with 10 positions matching TRBD1. The J segment lost 4 bases and the V segment lost 6 bases, leaving 9 bases of the junction unmatched. The CDR3 extends over 15 amino acids. CDR1 is LNHDA and CDR2 is SQIVND in the germline V gene (reference sequence). CDR3 bases: TGTGCCAGTAGCGTTTCCGGGACAGGGGCTTACGAGCAGTACTTC. Residues: CASSVSGTGAYEQYF.

The chain links TRBV24-1 to TRBJ1-4; 9 nucleotides match TRBD1. V gave up 3 bases and J gave up 7 bases; unmatched junction bases: 11. The CDR3 is made up of 17 amino acids. Germline V gene sequence: CDR1 KGHDR, CDR2 SFDVKD. For the CDR3, the DNA is TGTGCCACCAGTGATCCAGGGGACAGGGAAGGAAGTGAAAAACTGTTTTTT. Its protein product is CATSDPGDREGSEKLFF.

V is TRBV9 and J is TRBJ1-1; D is uncertain. Germline V gene data show CDR1 as SGDLS and CDR2 as YYNGEE. The CDR3 runs to 14 residues. V gave up 0 bases and J gave up 1 base, with 7 bases separating them. This CDR3 reads CASSVAPGNTEAFF. In nucleotides, the CDR3 is TGTGCCAGCAGCGTAGCCCCAGGGAACACTGAAGCTTTCTTT.

V gene TRBV7-6 combines with J gene TRBJ2-7, with D perhaps assigned TRBD1 or TRBD2 (5 bases each). From germline, CDR1 is SGHVS and CDR2 FNYEAQ. CDR3 length: 13 amino acids. The V and J ends lost 3 bases and 6 bases respectively, with 12 bases between them. Here the CDR3 DNA reads TGTGCCAGCAGCTTTTTTGCCGGGGCCGAGCAGTACTTC. As protein: CASSFFAGAEQYF.

The gene calls are TRBV28 and TRBJ1-4, with D hard to call. Trimming took 3 bases from V and 0 from J, leaving 8 bases between them. The CDR3 extends over 15 amino acids. CDR1 is MDHEN and CDR2 is SYDVKM in the germline V gene. CDR3 sequence: CASSFDPATNEKLFF. Here the CDR3 DNA reads TGTGCCAGCAGTTTCGACCCAGCAACTAATGAAAAACTGTTTTTT.

This clone was picked up a small number of times. This sequence joins TRBV28 and TRBJ2-1, with 10 bases matching TRBD2. From germline, CDR1 is MDHEN and CDR2 SYDVKM. V lost 4 bases to trimming and J lost 4 bases; unmatched junction nucleotides: 7. The CDR3 runs to 16 residues. The CDR3, as DNA: TGTGCCAGCAGTTCCCTAGCGGGAGTATCGTACAATGAGCAGTTCTTC. Protein product: CASSSLAGVSYNEQFF.

This chain joins TRBV5-1 and TRBJ2-1, with 8 bases lining up with TRBD1. This CDR3 is 19 amino acids long. V trimming: 2 bases; J trimming: 2 bases; junction bases outside the gene matches: 15. Germline values: CDR1 SGHRS, CDR2 YFSETQ. CDR3 sequence: CASSFLPILGTGTYNEQFF. CDR3 bases: TGCGCCAGCAGCTTTTTGCCAATCCTCGGGACAGGAACCTACAATGAGCAGTTCTTC.

The genes are TRBV9 and TRBJ2-7; the match to TRBD2 covers 13 bases. The length of the CDR3 is 14 residues. With V trimmed by 6 bases and J by 7 bases, 7 bases remained unmatched. CDR1 SGDLS and CDR2 YYNGEE come from the germline V gene. In DNA, the CDR3 is TGTGCCAGCACCCCGGGACTAGCGGGACGGGAGCAGTACTTC. This translates into CASTPGLAGREQYF.

This rearrangement joins TRBV7-6 to TRBJ2-2; 12 bases line up with TRBD2. Germline CDR1 and CDR2: SGHVS and FNYEAQ. With 3 bases clipped from V and 0 bases from J, the junction kept 5 bases outside the gene matches. The length of the CDR3 is 18 residues. The CDR3 here is CASSFRLAGGANTGELFF. The CDR3 DNA reads TGTGCCAGCAGCTTTCGGCTAGCGGGAGGGGCGAACACCGGGGAGCTGTTTTTT.

DNA for the CDR3: TGTGCCAGCAGCCCCCTCAACGAACAACAGAACACTGAAGCTTTCTTT. Its translation: CASSPLNEQQNTEAFF. This sequence joins TRBV7-3 and TRBJ1-1; the D is unclear. The germline CDR1 and CDR2 sequences are SGHTA and FQGTGA. CDR3 length: 16 amino acids. Trimming removed 5 bases at V and 1 base at J, with 17 bases between.

This chain uses TRBV7-9 with TRBJ1-5, with no clear D. This CDR3 is 13 amino acids long. Trimming took off 1 base at V and 4 bases at J, with 5 bases between the two ends. Germline CDR1 SEHNR, CDR2 FQNEAQ (reference sequence). CDR3 nucleotide sequence: TGTGCCAGCAGCTTAGAGGAGAATCAGCCCCAGCATTTT. Its translation is CASSLEENQPQHF.

This clone was counted between two and nine times. The genes are TRBV19 and TRBJ1-5; D call uncertain. Trimming removed 4 bases from V and 0 bases from J, with 10 bases in between. There are 15 residues in the CDR3. CDR1 is LNHDA, CDR2 SQIVND, per germline (reference sequence). Here the CDR3 reads CASSRAGDSNQPQHF. CDR3 DNA sequence: TGTGCCAGTAGTAGAGCCGGGGATAGCAATCAGCCCCAGCATTTT. The entire variable domain, with the rest obtained from reference TRBV19 and TRBJ1-5, is as follows: DGGITQSPKYLFRKEGQNVTLSCEQNLNHDAMYWYRQDPGQGLRLIYYSQIVNDFQKGDIAEGYSVSREKKESFPLTVTSAQKNPTAFYLCASSRAGDSNQPQHFGDGTRLSIL.

The rearrangement links TRBV12-3 or TRBV12-4 to TRBJ2-3, with D hard to call. The CDR3 length is 13 residues. Trimming stripped 5 bases from V and 6 bases from J, with 12 bases between. CDR3 residues: CASSPHPGDTQYF. In nucleotides, the CDR3 is TGTGCCAGCAGTCCCCACCCCGGGGATACGCAGTATTTT.

The V gene is TRBV6-1, the J gene TRBJ1-5; D unclear. The ends were cut back, 0 bases at V and 8 bases at J, with 14 bases in the middle. This CDR3 has 15 residues. Germline assignment: CDR1 MNHNS and CDR2 SASEGT. CDR3 in DNA: TGTGCCAGCAGTGAAGCCCACTGGGCATCGGAGCCCCAGCATTTT. Residues: CASSEAHWASEPQHF.